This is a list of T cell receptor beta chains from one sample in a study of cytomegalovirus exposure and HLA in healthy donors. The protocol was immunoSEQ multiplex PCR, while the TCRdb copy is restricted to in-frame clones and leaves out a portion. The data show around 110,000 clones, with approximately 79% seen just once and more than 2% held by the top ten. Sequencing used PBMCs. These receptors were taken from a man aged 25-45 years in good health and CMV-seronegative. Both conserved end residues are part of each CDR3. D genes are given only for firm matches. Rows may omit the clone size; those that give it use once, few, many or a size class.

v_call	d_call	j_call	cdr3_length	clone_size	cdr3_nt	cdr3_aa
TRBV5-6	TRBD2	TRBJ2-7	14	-	TGTGCCAGCAGCTGGGGGTCTCTCGGGAGGGAGCAGTACTTC	CASSWGSLGREQYF
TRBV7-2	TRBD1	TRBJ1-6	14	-	TGTGCCAGCACCCGGGACAGGGTTGATTCACCCCTCCACTTT	CASTRDRVDSPLHF
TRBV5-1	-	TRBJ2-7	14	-	TGCGCCAGCAGCTTGGGACACCAAGGGGGAGAGCAGTACTTC	CASSLGHQGGEQYF
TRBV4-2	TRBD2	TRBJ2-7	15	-	TGTGCCAGCAGCCAAGTGACCAGGGAGGGCTACGAGCAGTACTTC	CASSQVTREGYEQYF
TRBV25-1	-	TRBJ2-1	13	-	TGTGCCACAGAGGACTGGTCCTACAATGAGCAGTTCTTC	CATEDWSYNEQFF
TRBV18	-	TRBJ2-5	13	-	TGTGCCAGCTCCCGGGGAACCCAAGAGACCCAGTACTTC	CASSRGTQETQYF
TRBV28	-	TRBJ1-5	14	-	TGTGCCAGCAGTTCCACGAGCGGCAATCAGCCCCAGCATTTT	CASSSTSGNQPQHF
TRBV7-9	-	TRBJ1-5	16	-	TGTGCCAGCAGAACCCGAGGAGGGGAATACGATCAGCCCCAGCATTTT	CASRTRGGEYDQPQHF
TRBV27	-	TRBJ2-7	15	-	TGTGCCAGCAGTTTAGAGGGACTCGGGTCCTACGAGCAGTACTTC	CASSLEGLGSYEQYF
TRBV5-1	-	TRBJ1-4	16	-	TGCGCCAGCAGCTTGGCAGAAGCAGGGACTAATGAAAAACTGTTTTTT	CASSLAEAGTNEKLFF
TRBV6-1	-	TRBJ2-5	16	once	TGTGCCAGCAGTGAAGCGCTTCAGGCAGCCCAAGAGACCCAGTACTTC	CASSEALQAAQETQYF
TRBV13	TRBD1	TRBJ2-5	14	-	TGTGCCAGCAGGGAACAGGGGGCGCGAGAGACCCAGTACTTC	CASREQGARETQYF
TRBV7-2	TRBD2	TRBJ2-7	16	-	TGTGCCAGCAGCCCCTCGGGCAGCGGGGGGGCCAGGGAGCAGTACTTC	CASSPSGSGGAREQYF
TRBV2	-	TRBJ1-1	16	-	TGTGCCAGCATGGGGCAGGGGTCCCGTTGGAACACTGAAGCTTTCTTT	CASMGQGSRWNTEAFF
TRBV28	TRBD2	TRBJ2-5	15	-	TGTGCCAGCAGTTTAACTAGCGGGGGGAGGGAGACCCAGTACTTC	CASSLTSGGRETQYF
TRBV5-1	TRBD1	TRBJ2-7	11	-	TGCGCCAGCAGCTCGGACAGGGCGCAGTACTTC	CASSSDRAQYF
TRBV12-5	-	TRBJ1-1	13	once	TGTGCTAGTGGCTGGGGGGGGAACACTGAAGCTTTCTTT	CASGWGGNTEAFF
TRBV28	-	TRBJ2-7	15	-	TGTGCCAGCAGTTTCCCTGACTGGAGCTCCTACGAGCAGTACTTC	CASSFPDWSSYEQYF
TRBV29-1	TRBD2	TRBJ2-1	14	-	TGCAGCGTTCCAGCGGGGGGCTCCTACAATGAGCAGTTCTTC	CSVPAGGSYNEQFF
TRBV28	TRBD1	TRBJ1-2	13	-	TGTGCCAGCACCAAGCAGGGGGCCTATGGCTACACCTTC	CASTKQGAYGYTF
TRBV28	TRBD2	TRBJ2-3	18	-	TGTGCCAGCAGTTTACGGCTCGATAGCGGGGGGGCAGCAGATACGCAGTATTTT	CASSLRLDSGGAADTQYF
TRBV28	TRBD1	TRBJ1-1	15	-	TGTGCCAGCCCCCCGGCAGGGGGAACGAACACTGAAGCTTTCTTT	CASPPAGGTNTEAFF
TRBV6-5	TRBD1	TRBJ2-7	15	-	TGTGCCAGCAGCCGACCCGGGACAGGGGAATACGAGCAGTACTTC	CASSRPGTGEYEQYF
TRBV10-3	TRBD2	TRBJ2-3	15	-	TGTGCCATCAGTGGGGGGCGGGGGGCCATAGATACGCAGTATTTT	CAISGGRGAIDTQYF
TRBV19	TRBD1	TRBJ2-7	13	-	TGTGCCAGCAACGACGGACAGGGATACGAGCAGTACTTC	CASNDGQGYEQYF
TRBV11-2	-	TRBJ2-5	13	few	TGTGCCAGCAGCTTTCAGGGCGAAGAGACCCAGTACTTC	CASSFQGEETQYF
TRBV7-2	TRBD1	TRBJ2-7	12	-	TGTGCCAGCAGCTCGACAGGGATCGAGCAGTACTTC	CASSSTGIEQYF
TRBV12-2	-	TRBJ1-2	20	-	TGTGCAAGTCGCTTACCAAACGAACGAGTCCCGCCCGTTCCAAACTATGGCTACACCTTC	CASRLPNERVPPVPNYGYTF
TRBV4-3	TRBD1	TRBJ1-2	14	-	TGCGCCAGCAGCCTTAGGGGGCAGCGTTATGGCTACACCTTC	CASSLRGQRYGYTF
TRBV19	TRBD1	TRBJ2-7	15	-	TGTGCCAGTAGTATACCCGGGACAGGCTACTACGAGCAGTACTTC	CASSIPGTGYYEQYF
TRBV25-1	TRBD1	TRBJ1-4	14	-	TGTGCCAGCAGCGTCGGGACAGGGCACGAAAAACTGTTTTTT	CASSVGTGHEKLFF
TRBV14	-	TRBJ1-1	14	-	TGTGCCAGCAGCGCGACAGGACGGGACACTGAAGCTTTCTTT	CASSATGRDTEAFF
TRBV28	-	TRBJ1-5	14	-	TGTGCCAGCAGTTTAATAACAGCAACTCAGCCCCAGCATTTT	CASSLITATQPQHF
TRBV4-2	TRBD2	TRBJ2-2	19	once	TGTGCCAGCAGCCGAAGGACCGGGACTAGCGGGGGGAACACCGGGGAGCTGTTTTTT	CASSRRTGTSGGNTGELFF
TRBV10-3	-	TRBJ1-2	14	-	TGTGCCATCAGTCCTACACGGGAAGATTCGGGCTACACCTTC	CAISPTREDSGYTF
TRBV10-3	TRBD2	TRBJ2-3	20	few	TGTGCCATCAGTGAGTTAGTACTAGCGGGGGGGCCAGATAGCACAGATACGCAGTATTTT	CAISELVLAGGPDSTDTQYF
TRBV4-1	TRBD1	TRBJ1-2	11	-	TGCGCCAGCAGGTCGGGACAGGATTACACCTTC	CASRSGQDYTF
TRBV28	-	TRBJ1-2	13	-	TGTGCCAGCAGTTTTGGCGGCGGCTATGGCTACACCTTC	CASSFGGGYGYTF
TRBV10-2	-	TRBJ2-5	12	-	TGCGCCAGCAGCCAGGGGCAAGAGACCCAGTACTTC	CASSQGQETQYF